These 7 T cell receptor beta chains share one sample of origin, sequenced in a study of radiotherapy plus CTLA-4 blockade in lung cancer. Repertoires were generated with immunoSEQ multiplex PCR, while TCRdb's copy carries only in-frame clones and drops some. The sample has 100,000 to 150,000 clones; more than 80% are singletons. The material was peripheral blood, obtained from a patient treated with radiotherapy plus ipilimumab. All receptors derive from a human donor with non-small cell lung cancer that progressed on radiotherapy plus ipilimumab.

This clone was recorded once. The V gene is TRBV7-8, the J gene TRBJ2-5; possibly TRBD1 or TRBD2 for D (5 bases each). The CDR3 runs to 14 residues. V was cut by 1 base and J by 5 bases, with 11 bases left in between. Germline V gene sequence: CDR1 SGHVS, CDR2 FQNEAQ. DNA of the CDR3: TGTGCCAGCAGCTTAGGAGGGGTAGGGGAGACCCAGTACTTC. Encoded protein: CASSLGGVGETQYF.

The gene calls are TRBV2 and TRBJ2-5; TRBD1 agrees at 8 bases. The germline gives CDR1 SNHLY, CDR2 FYNNEI. The CDR3 runs 16 residues. The V and J ends lost 6 bases and 4 bases, in that order; junction bases with no gene match: 13. Written as DNA, the CDR3 is TGTGCCAGCAGAGAACGGCTCGGGACAGGAGGAGAGACCCAGTACTTC. Protein: CASRERLGTGGETQYF.

The genes are TRBV11-3 and TRBJ1-5; 8 nucleotides align to TRBD1. This CDR3 has 13 residues. Germline loops: CDR1 SGHNT, CDR2 YENEEA. V lost 3 bases to trimming and J lost 5 bases; unmatched junction nucleotides: 0. This CDR3 reads CASSLTGDQPQHF. In nucleotides, the CDR3 is TGTGCCAGCAGCTTGACAGGGGATCAGCCCCAGCATTTT. Combining the CDR3 with reference TRBV11-3 and TRBJ1-5 gives the whole variable domain EAGVVQSPRYKIIEKKQPVAFWCNPISGHNTLYWYLQNLGQGPELLIRYENEEAVDDSQLPKDRFSAERLKGVDSTLKIQPAELGDSAVYLCASSLTGDQPQHFGDGTRLSIL.

The chain couples TRBV5-1 to TRBJ2-2; 10 bases line up with TRBD2. The junction had 3 bases not matched to a gene; V was cut back by 0 bases and J by 7 bases. CDR1 and CDR2 from the germline V gene are SGHRS and YFSETQ. The CDR3 is 15 residues long. In nucleotides, the CDR3 is TGCGCCAGCAGCTTGGCCCTAGCGGGAGTCGGGGAGCTGTTTTTT. It specifies CASSLALAGVGELFF.

V gene TRBV28 combines with J gene TRBJ2-3, with 13 bases that match TRBD2. Germline assignment: CDR1 MDHEN and CDR2 SYDVKM. CDR3 size: 15 residues. J gave up 10 bases and V 3 bases, and 7 bases lay outside the gene matches. CDR3 sequence reads: CASSFSGLAGRPQYF. CDR3 in DNA: TGTGCCAGCAGTTTTTCGGGACTAGCGGGACGACCGCAGTATTTT.

The rearrangement uses TRBV20-1 and TRBJ1-1; D is possibly TRBD1 (6 bases). CDR1 DFQATT and CDR2 SNEGSKA come from the germline V gene (reference sequence). The V and J ends lost 6 bases and 7 bases respectively, with 9 bases between them. This CDR3 spans 10 amino acids. CDR3 amino acids: CSAVDSEAFF. CDR3 coding DNA: TGCAGTGCGGTGGACAGTGAAGCTTTCTTT.

The rearrangement links TRBV18 to TRBJ2-7; 7 bases line up with TRBD1. The CDR3 sequence is 14 residues long. Germline lookup yields CDR1 KGHSH and CDR2 LQKENI. With V trimmed by 3 bases and J by 4 bases, 6 bases remained unmatched. CDR3 amino acids: CASSPSGQLYEQYF. DNA for the CDR3: TGTGCCAGCTCACCCTCGGGACAGCTATACGAGCAGTACTTC.